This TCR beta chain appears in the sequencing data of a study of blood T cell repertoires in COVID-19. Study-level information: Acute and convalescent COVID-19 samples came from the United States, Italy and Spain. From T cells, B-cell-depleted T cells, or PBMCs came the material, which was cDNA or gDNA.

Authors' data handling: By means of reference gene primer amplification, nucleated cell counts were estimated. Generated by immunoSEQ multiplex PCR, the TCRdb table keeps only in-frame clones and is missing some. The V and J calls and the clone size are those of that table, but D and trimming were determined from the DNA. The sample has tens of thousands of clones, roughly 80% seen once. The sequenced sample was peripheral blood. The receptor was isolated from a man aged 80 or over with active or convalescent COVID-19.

Written as DNA, the CDR3 is TGCGCCAGCAGTGAAGGTGTGGGGGGGACAGGTCGCTCTGGAAACACCATATATTTT. It codes for CASSEGVGGTGRSGNTIYF. J is TRBJ1-3 and V is TRBV10-1; 8 bases map to TRBD1. The CDR3 is 19 amino acids. Germline assignment: CDR1 WNHNN and CDR2 SYGVQD (reference sequence). The junction had 13 bases not matched to a gene; V was cut back by 3 bases and J by 0 bases.